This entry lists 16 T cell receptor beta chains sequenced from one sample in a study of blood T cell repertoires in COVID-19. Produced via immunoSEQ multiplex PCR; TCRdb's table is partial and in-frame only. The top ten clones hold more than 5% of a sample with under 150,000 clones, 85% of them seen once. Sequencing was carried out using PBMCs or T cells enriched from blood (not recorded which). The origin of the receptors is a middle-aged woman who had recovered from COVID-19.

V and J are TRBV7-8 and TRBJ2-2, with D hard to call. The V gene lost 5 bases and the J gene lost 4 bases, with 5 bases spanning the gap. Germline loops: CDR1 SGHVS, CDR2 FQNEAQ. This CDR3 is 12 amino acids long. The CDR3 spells CASSRRTGELFF. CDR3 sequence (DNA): TGTGCCAGCAGCCGCCGCACCGGGGAGCTGTTTTTT.

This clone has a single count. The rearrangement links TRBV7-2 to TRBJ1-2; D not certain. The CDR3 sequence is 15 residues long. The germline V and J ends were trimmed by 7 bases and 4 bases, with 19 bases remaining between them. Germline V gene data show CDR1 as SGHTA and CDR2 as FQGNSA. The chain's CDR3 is CASIDLWRVSYGYTF. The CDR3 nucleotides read TGTGCCAGCATCGACCTTTGGAGGGTTAGCTATGGCTACACCTTC.

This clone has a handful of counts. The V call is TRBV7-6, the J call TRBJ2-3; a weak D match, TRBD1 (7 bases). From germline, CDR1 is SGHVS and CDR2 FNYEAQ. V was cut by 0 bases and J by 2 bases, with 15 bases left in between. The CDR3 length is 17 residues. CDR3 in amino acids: CASSLAEGGQDTDTQYF. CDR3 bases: TGTGCCAGCAGCTTAGCGGAGGGAGGACAGGACACAGATACGCAGTATTTT.

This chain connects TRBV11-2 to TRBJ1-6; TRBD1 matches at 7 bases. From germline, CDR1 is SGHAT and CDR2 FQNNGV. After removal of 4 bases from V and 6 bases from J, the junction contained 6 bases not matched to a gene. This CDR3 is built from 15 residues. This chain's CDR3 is CASSWDSSPNSPLHF. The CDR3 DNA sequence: TGTGCCAGCAGCTGGGACAGTAGTCCTAATTCACCCCTCCACTTT.

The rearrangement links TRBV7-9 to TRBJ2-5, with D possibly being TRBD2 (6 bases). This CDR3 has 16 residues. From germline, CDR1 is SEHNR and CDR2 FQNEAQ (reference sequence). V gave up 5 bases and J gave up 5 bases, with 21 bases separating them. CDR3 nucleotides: TGTGCCAGCAGCCCTCCTCGGGCCAGCCGGGGGGAGACCCAGTACTTC. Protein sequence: CASSPPRASRGETQYF.

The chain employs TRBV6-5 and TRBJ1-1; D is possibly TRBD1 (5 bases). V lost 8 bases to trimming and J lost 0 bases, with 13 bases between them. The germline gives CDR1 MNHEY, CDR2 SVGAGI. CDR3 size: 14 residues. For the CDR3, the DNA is TGTGCCAGCCAAGTTAGGGGAATGAACACTGAAGCTTTCTTT. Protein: CASQVRGMNTEAFF.

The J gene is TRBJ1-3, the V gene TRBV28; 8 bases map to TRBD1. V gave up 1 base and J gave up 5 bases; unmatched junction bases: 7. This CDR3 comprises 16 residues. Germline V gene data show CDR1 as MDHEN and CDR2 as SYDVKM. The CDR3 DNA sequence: TGTGCCAGCAGTTTATCTGGCAGGGGGCAGAGAAACACCATATATTTT. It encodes CASSLSGRGQRNTIYF.

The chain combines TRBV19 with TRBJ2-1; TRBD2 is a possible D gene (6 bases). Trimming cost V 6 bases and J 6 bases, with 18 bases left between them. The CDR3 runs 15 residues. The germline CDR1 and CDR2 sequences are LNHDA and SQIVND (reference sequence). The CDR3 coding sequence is TGTGCCAGTAGCCCGCGGGACCCTCCCCTCAATGAGCAGTTCTTC. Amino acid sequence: CASSPRDPPLNEQFF.

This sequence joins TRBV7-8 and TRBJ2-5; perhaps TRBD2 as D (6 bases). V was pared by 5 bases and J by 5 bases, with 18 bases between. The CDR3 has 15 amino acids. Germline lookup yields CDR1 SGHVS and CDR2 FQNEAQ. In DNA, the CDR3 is TGTGCCAGCAGCCCCACGGACTATTCTATGGAGACCCAGTACTTC. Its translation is CASSPTDYSMETQYF.

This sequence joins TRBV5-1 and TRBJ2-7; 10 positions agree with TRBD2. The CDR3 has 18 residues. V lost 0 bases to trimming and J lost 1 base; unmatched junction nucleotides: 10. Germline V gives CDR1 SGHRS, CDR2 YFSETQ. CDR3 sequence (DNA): TGCGCCAGCAGCTTGGCCGTTGGACTAGCGGATTTATCCTACGAGCAGTACTTC. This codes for CASSLAVGLADLSYEQYF.

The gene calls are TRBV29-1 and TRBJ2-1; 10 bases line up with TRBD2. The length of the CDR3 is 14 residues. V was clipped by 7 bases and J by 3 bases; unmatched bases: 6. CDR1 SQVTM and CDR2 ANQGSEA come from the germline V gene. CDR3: CSGETSGYYNEQFF. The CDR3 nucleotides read TGCAGCGGAGAGACTAGCGGGTACTACAATGAGCAGTTCTTC.

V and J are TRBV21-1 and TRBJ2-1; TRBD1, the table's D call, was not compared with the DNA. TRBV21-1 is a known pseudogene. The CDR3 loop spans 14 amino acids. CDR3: CASSKEKGDNEQFF. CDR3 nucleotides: TGTGCCAGCAGCAAAGAGAAGGGGGACAATGAGCAGTTCTTC.

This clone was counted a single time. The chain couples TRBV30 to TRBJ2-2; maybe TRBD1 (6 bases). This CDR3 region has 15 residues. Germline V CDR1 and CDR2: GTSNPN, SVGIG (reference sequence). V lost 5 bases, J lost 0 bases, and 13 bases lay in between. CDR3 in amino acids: CAWSWGHANTGELFF. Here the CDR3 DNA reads TGTGCCTGGTCTTGGGGGCACGCGAACACCGGGGAGCTGTTTTTT.

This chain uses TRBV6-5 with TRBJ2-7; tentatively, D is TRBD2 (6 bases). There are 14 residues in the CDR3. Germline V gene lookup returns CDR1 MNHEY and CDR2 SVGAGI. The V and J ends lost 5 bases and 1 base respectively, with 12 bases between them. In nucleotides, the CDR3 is TGTGCCAGCAGTCGGGACTCCATGTCCTACGAGCAGTACTTC. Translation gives CASSRDSMSYEQYF.

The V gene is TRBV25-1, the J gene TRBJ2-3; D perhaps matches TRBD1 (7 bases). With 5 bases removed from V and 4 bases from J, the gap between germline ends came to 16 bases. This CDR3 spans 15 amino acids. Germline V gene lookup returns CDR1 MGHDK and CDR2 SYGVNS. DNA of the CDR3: TGTGCCAGCAGTTTTTGGACAGGAGGGGCAGATACGCAGTATTTT. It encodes CASSFWTGGADTQYF.

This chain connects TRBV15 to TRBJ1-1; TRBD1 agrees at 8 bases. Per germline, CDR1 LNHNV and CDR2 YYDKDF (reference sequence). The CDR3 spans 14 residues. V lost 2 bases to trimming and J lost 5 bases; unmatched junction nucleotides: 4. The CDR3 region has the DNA TGTGCCACCAGCAGAACAGGGGGGGATACTGAAGCTTTCTTT. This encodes CATSRTGGDTEAFF.